Detailed here is one T cell receptor beta chain. Its antigen is not identified. Germline V CDR1 and CDR2: SGHTA, FQGNSA. The V gene end was trimmed by 5 bases and the J gene end by 3 bases; junction bases not matched to a gene: 4. The CDR3 contains 15 residues. Each CDR3 protein is one row after TCRdb ran MiXCR on the reads. The table lists roughly 860,000 distinct CDR3 sequences, approximately 30% of them singletons. This specimen comes from a study of T cell repertoires in cytomegalovirus infection. The genes are TRBV7-2 and TRBJ1-5, with 10 bases identical to TRBD1. The input for sequencing was cultured CD8+ T cells from PBMCs, taken from culture after CMV antigen stimulation. This clonotype was sampled from a human donor in good health (CMV status not recorded). Some clones in this sample may be carry-over from other donors' samples. CDR3: CASSPTGGVNQPQHF. The CDR3 DNA is TGTGCCAGCAGCCCGACAGGGGGCGTCAATCAGCCCCAGCATTTT.